The T cell receptor (beta chain) under discussion was sequenced for a study of Graves' ophthalmopathy and Graves' hyperthyroidism. Only one count was recorded for this clonotype. The TCR beta CDR3 regions underwent amplification from RNA transcripts. Second-round multiplex PCR came after a first-round RT-PCR that employed HTBI primers. Each CDR3 protein is one row after TCRdb ran MiXCR on the multiplex PCR reads. The table has some 200,000 distinct CDR3 sequences, less than 30% seen once. This receptor was taken from a man over 45 with Graves' ophthalmopathy. The sample comprised peripheral blood.

The CDR3 DNA reads as TGTGCCAGCAGCCCCACCTCAACCTACGAGCAGTACTTC. Translated: CASSPTSTYEQYF. The J gene is TRBJ2-7, the V gene TRBV12-3 or TRBV12-4; D unclear. Trimming left V 6 bases short and J 2 bases short, with 11 bases between. CDR3 length: 13 amino acids.